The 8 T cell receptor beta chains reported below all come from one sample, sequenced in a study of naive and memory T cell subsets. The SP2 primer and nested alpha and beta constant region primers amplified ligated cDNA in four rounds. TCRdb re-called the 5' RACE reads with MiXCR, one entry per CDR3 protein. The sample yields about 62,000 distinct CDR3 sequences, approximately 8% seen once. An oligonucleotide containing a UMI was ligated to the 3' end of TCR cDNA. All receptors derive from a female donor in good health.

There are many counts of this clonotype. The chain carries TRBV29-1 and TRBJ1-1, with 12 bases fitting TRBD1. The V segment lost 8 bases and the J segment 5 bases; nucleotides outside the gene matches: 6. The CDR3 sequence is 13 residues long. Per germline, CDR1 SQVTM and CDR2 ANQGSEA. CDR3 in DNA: TGCAGCACCTGGGGACAGGGGGCTACTGAAGCTTTCTTT. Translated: CSTWGQGATEAFF.

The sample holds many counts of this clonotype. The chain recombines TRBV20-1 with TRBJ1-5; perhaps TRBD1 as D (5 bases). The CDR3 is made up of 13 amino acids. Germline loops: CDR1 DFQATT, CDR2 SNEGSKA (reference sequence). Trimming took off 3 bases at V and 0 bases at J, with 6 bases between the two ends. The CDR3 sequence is CSARGDSNQPQHF. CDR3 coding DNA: TGCAGTGCTAGGGGGGATAGCAATCAGCCCCAGCATTTT.

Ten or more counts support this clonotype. CDR3 nucleotides: TGTGCCAGCTCAATCGACGGGAACACCGGGGAGCTGTTTTTT. As protein: CASSIDGNTGELFF. V usage is TRBV18 and J usage is TRBJ2-2; D gene ambiguous. There are 14 residues in the CDR3. Per germline, CDR1 KGHSH and CDR2 LQKENI. V was shortened by 5 bases and J by 1 base, with 8 bases between the two germline ends.

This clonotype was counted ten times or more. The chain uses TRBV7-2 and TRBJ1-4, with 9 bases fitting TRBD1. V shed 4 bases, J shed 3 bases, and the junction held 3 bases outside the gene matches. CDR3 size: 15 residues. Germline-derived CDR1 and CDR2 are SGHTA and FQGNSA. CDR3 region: CASSSRTGANEKLFF. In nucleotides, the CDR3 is TGTGCCAGCAGCTCAAGGACAGGGGCTAATGAAAAACTGTTTTTT. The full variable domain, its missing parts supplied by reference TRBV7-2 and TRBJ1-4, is GAGVSQSPSNKVTEKGKDVELRCDPISGHTALYWYRQSLGQGLEFLIYFQGNSAPDKSGLPSDRFSAERTGGSVSTLTIQRTQQEDSAVYLCASSSRTGANEKLFFGSGTQLSVL.

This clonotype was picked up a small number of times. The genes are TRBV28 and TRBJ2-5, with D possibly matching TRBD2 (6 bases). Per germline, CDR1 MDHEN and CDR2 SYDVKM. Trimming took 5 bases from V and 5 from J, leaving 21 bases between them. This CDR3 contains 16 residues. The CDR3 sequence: CASSTEGVAPGETQYF. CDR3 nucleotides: TGTGCCAGCAGTACGGAGGGCGTAGCCCCGGGGGAGACCCAGTACTTC.

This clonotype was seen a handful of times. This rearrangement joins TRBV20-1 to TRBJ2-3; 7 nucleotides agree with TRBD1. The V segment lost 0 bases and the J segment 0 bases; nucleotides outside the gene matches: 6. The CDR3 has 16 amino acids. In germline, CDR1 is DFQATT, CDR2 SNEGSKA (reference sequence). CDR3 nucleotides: TGCAGTGCTAGAGACCCCCGGGACAGAAGCACAGATACGCAGTATTTT. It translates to CSARDPRDRSTDTQYF.

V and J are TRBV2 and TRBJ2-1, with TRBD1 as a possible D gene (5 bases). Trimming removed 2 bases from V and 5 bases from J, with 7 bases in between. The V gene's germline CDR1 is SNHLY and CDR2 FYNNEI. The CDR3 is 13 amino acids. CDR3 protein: CASSEQDNNEQFF. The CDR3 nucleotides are TGTGCCAGCAGTGAACAGGACAACAATGAGCAGTTCTTC. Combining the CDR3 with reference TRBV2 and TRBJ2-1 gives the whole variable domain EPEVTQTPSHQVTQMGQEVILRCVPISNHLYFYWYRQILGQKVEFLVSFYNNEISEKSEIFDDQFSVERPDGSNFTLKIRSTKLEDSAMYFCASSEQDNNEQFFGPGTRLTVL.

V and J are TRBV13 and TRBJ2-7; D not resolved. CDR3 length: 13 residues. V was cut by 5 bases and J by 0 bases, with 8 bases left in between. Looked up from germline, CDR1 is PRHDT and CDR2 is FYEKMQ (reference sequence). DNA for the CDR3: TGTGCCAGCAGCCCTCCGAACTCCTACGAGCAGTACTTC. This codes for CASSPPNSYEQYF.